This T cell receptor (beta chain) was sequenced during a study of blood T cells in healthy people across ages. Note on this clonotype: The antigen is not known. A much larger clone sits a single nucleotide away, making a read error possible.

Healthy Caucasian individuals from Russia aged about 6 to 100 were enrolled as donors. They isolated at least 6 million PBMCs from each sample. CDR3 length: 13 residues. A second about 6 to 12 cycle PCR used barcoded and J-beta primers. One entry per CDR3 protein results from TCRdb running MiXCR on the 5' RACE reads. The data show 1.5 million to 1.8 million distinct CDR3 sequences, with roughly 43% seen just once and just over 4% held by the top ten. Study results and caveats: Naive CD4+ cells and diversity were both higher in long-lived donors than in aged donors.

The sequenced sample consisted of blood. The rearrangement links TRBV12-3 or TRBV12-4 to TRBJ2-5; D ambiguous. The J call may not be correct, given that the DNA end is closer to TRBJ2-7. This sequence was found in a young woman in good health. This chain's CDR3 is CASSYTDKDEQYF. In nucleotides, the CDR3 is TGTGCCAGCAGTTATACAGACAAGGACGAGCAGTACTTC.